The T cell receptor (beta chain) under discussion was sequenced for a study of T-cell reconstitution after alpha-beta-depleted transplantation in children. Study-wide findings and caveats: Several hundred expanded graft clones reportedly gave rise to the alpha-beta T cells present about two months after transplant.

The V and J ends lost 4 bases and 5 bases, in that order; junction bases with no gene match: 11. Germline loops: CDR1 MNHEY, CDR2 SVGAGI. This CDR3 is built from 16 residues. Comment on this clonotype: The antigen remains unidentified.

Preparation of the TCRbeta library used unique molecular identifiers. From the PCR reads, TCRdb called clonotypes with MiXCR, one entry per CDR3 protein. The profile covers about 980,000 distinct CDR3 sequences, with roughly 29% appearing a single time and over 25% taken by the ten largest. The chain uses TRBV6-5 and TRBJ2-5, with 9 bases fitting TRBD2. This TCR derives from a boy in the first two years of life who had a stem cell transplant for SCID, so the T cells may come from the graft donor. This sample comprised PBMCs, mostly from graft donor cells, obtained 360 days after TCRalphabeta/CD19-depleted stem cell transplant. CDR3 DNA: TGTGCCAGCAGTTGGAGTAGCGGGGGCGGAGGGGAGACCCAGTACTTC. Translated: CASSWSSGGGGETQYF.